A single sample gave rise to the 30 T cell receptor beta chains below, sequenced in a study of T-cell reconstitution after alpha-beta-depleted transplantation in children. As it was prepared, the TCRbeta library received unique molecular identifiers. One entry per CDR3 protein results from TCRdb running MiXCR on the PCR reads. The sample lists about 420,000 distinct CDR3 sequences, 15% to 20% occurring once. This specimen was PBMCs, mostly from graft donor cells, taken 360 days after TCRalphabeta/CD19-depleted stem cell transplant. The source is a boy under two years old who had a stem cell transplant for Wiskott-Aldrich syndrome, so the T cells may come from the graft donor.

The sample holds many counts of this clonotype. CDR3 in amino acids: CSARPGTSVYNEQFF. CDR3 nucleotide sequence: TGCAGTGCTAGACCCGGGACTAGCGTGTACAATGAGCAGTTCTTC. The chain carries TRBV20-1 and TRBJ2-1; 10 nucleotides line up with TRBD2. Trimming at V came to 2 bases and at J to 4 bases, leaving 5 bases not matched to a gene. CDR3 length: 15 amino acids. Germline CDR1 reads DFQATT; CDR2 reads SNEGSKA (reference sequence).

The genes are TRBV5-5 and TRBJ2-1, with a tentative D call TRBD1 (5 bases). Germline values: CDR1 SGHKS, CDR2 YYEKEE (reference sequence). The CDR3 is made up of 14 amino acids. V lost 5 bases and J 4 bases, leaving 13 bases between the germline ends. In DNA, the CDR3 is TGTGCCAGCAGGGGGCCTTACGGGTACAATGAGCAGTTCTTC. It yields the protein CASRGPYGYNEQFF. The complete variable domain, with remaining parts taken from reference TRBV5-5 and TRBJ2-1, reads DAGVTQSPTHLIKTRGQQVTLRCSPISGHKSVSWYQQVLGQGPQFIFQYYEKEERGRGNFPDRFSARQFPNYSSELNVNALLLGDSALYLCASRGPYGYNEQFFGPGTRLTVL.

The rearrangement links TRBV7-9 to TRBJ2-7; TRBD2 matches 9 bases. Germline assignment: CDR1 SEHNR and CDR2 FQNEAQ (reference sequence). The CDR3 runs 15 residues. Losses at the gene ends were 3 bases for V and 5 bases for J; bases not matched to a gene: 8. This CDR3 reads CASSFRAGGPNEQYF. The CDR3 DNA reads as TGTGCCAGCAGCTTTAGGGCGGGAGGGCCGAACGAGCAGTACTTC. Combining the CDR3 with reference TRBV7-9 and TRBJ2-7 gives the whole variable domain DTGVSQNPRHKITKRGQNVTFRCDPISEHNRLYWYRQTLGQGPEFLTYFQNEAQLEKSRLLSDRFSAERPKGSFSTLEIQRTEQGDSAMYLCASSFRAGGPNEQYFGPGTRLTVT.

In this sample, this clonotype turned up many times. This chain uses TRBV6-5 with TRBJ1-6, with 10 bases fitting TRBD1. Germline V lookup: CDR1 MNHEY, CDR2 SVGAGI. Trimming at V came to 6 bases and at J to 6 bases, leaving 2 bases not matched to a gene. CDR3 length equals 14 residues. The CDR3 sequence is CASSRTGGNSPLHF. The CDR3, as DNA: TGTGCCAGCAGCAGGACAGGGGGTAATTCACCCCTCCACTTT.

The rearrangement uses TRBV4-3 and TRBJ2-3; possible D gene TRBD2, 5 bases. Trimming stripped 4 bases from V and 8 bases from J, with 16 bases between. Germline CDR1 reads LGHNA; CDR2 reads YSLEER. This CDR3 is 14 amino acids long. The CDR3 is CASSLRAGASTQYF. In nucleotides, the CDR3 is TGCGCCAGCAGCCTGCGGGCCGGCGCTAGTACGCAGTATTTT.

This rearrangement joins TRBV20-1 to TRBJ2-2, with 9 bases lining up with TRBD1. The J segment lost 1 base and the V segment lost 3 bases, leaving 3 bases of the junction unmatched. This CDR3 spans 15 amino acids. CDR1 DFQATT and CDR2 SNEGSKA come from the germline V gene (reference sequence). CDR3 residues: CSARYRGRNTGELFF. The CDR3 DNA is TGCAGTGCTAGGTACAGGGGGCGGAACACCGGGGAGCTGTTTTTT.

This clonotype was observed a few times. This chain uses TRBV7-2 with TRBJ2-5, with D unresolved. The CDR3 sequence is 14 residues long. Trimming left V 7 bases short and J 2 bases short, with 14 bases between. The V gene's germline CDR1 is SGHTA and CDR2 FQGNSA. CDR3 sequence reads: CASTPGGKQETQYF. DNA for the CDR3: TGTGCCAGCACCCCAGGTGGGAAACAAGAGACCCAGTACTTC.

This clonotype was observed a few times. This chain connects TRBV4-3 to TRBJ2-7; 11 positions agree with TRBD2. The CDR3 spans 14 residues. The trim removed 3 bases at V and 4 bases at J, leaving 2 bases unmatched. Germline V gene data show CDR1 as LGHNA and CDR2 as YSLEER. DNA of the CDR3: TGCGCCAGCAGCCAGACTAGCGGGGCATACGAGCAGTACTTC. It yields the protein CASSQTSGAYEQYF.

The chain recombines TRBV2 with TRBJ1-6; D unclear. V lost 8 bases to trimming and J lost 8 bases, with 7 bases between them. The CDR3 has 11 amino acids. Germline-derived CDR1 and CDR2 are SNHLY and FYNNEI. The CDR3 protein is CASHLDSPLHF. The CDR3 nucleotides are TGTGCCAGCCATCTGGATTCACCCCTCCACTTT.

This clonotype came up a few times. The V call is TRBV10-3, the J call TRBJ2-3; no clear D gene. Germline CDR1 reads ENHRY; CDR2 reads SYGVKD. The CDR3 sequence is 16 residues long. V was clipped by 7 bases and J by 0 bases, with 17 bases between them. CDR3: CAITNVWLSSTDTQYF. CDR3 nucleotide sequence: TGTGCCATCACCAATGTATGGCTGTCTAGCACAGATACGCAGTATTTT.

The chain is built from TRBV14 and TRBJ2-3; D possibly corresponds to TRBD1 (5 bases). Germline CDR1 reads SGHDN; CDR2 reads FVKESK. V was trimmed by 5 bases and J by 7 bases, leaving 16 bases between them. The CDR3 consists of 14 residues. CDR3 DNA: TGTGCCAGCAGCGGTAAATTCAGGGCAAATACGCAGTATTTT. Translation gives CASSGKFRANTQYF.

This clonotype was detected a few times. The V gene is TRBV6-5, the J gene TRBJ2-7; TRBD2 aligns across 10 bases. The CDR3 consists of 17 residues. With V trimmed by 0 bases and J by 3 bases, 8 bases remained unmatched. CDR1 is MNHEY and CDR2 is SVGAGI in the germline V gene. The CDR3 sequence is CASSYSSQREGLYEQYF. The CDR3, as DNA: TGTGCCAGCAGTTACTCGAGCCAGCGGGAGGGCCTCTACGAGCAGTACTTC.

This clonotype was observed a few times. The J gene is TRBJ2-7, the V gene TRBV3-1, with D maybe TRBD2 (7 bases). Germline values: CDR1 LGHDT, CDR2 YNNKEL (reference sequence). V lost 3 bases and J 0 bases, leaving 18 bases between the germline ends. The CDR3 has 17 residues. The CDR3 loop is CASSHEGGRLSSYEQYF. The CDR3 nucleotides are TGTGCCAGCAGCCACGAGGGGGGGCGGTTGAGCTCCTACGAGCAGTACTTC.

The V gene is TRBV7-6, the J gene TRBJ2-2; 15 bases are a match to TRBD2. The CDR3 loop spans 16 amino acids. Trimming took 0 bases from V and 7 from J; bases not matched to a gene: 0. In germline, CDR1 is SGHVS, CDR2 FNYEAQ. The CDR3 here is CASSLAGLAGGGELFF. CDR3 nucleotides: TGTGCCAGCAGCTTAGCGGGACTAGCGGGAGGCGGGGAGCTGTTTTTT.

The rearrangement joins TRBV15 to TRBJ2-5; possibly TRBD1 for D (5 bases). V dropped 2 bases and J dropped 6 bases, with 16 bases sitting between them. The CDR3 extends over 15 amino acids. Per the germline V gene, CDR1 is LNHNV and CDR2 is YYDKDF (reference sequence). The CDR3 reads CATSRLRIDSQTQYF. The CDR3 DNA sequence: TGTGCCACCAGCAGACTTCGTATTGACAGTCAGACCCAGTACTTC.

This clonotype has more than one count but fewer than ten. The genes are TRBV29-1 and TRBJ2-5; D unresolved. This CDR3 is 12 amino acids long. The V end lost 4 bases, the J end lost 1 base, and 7 bases lay between the germline ends. The germline CDR1 and CDR2 sequences are SQVTM and ANQGSEA. CDR3 in DNA: TGCAGCGTTGGACTGTTCCAAGAGACCCAGTACTTC. This encodes CSVGLFQETQYF.

This clonotype was detected only a few times. The V and J genes are TRBV6-5 and TRBJ2-7; 9 nucleotides agree with TRBD2. V trimming: 6 bases; J trimming: 6 bases; junction bases outside the gene matches: 15. The germline CDR1 and CDR2 sequences are MNHEY and SVGAGI. This CDR3 region has 16 residues. CDR3 DNA sequence: TGTGCCAGCAGACGCCGCGTGGTAGCGGGAGTTTCCGAGCAGTACTTC. Protein: CASRRRVVAGVSEQYF.

This clonotype has only a few counts. V is TRBV20-1 and J is TRBJ2-5; possibly TRBD1 for D (5 bases). Per the germline V gene, CDR1 is DFQATT and CDR2 is SNEGSKA (reference sequence). The length of the CDR3 is 13 residues. The ends were cut back, 0 bases at V and 6 bases at J, with 11 bases in the middle. The CDR3 loop is CSAREQAAKTQYF. In nucleotides, the CDR3 is TGCAGTGCTAGAGAACAGGCCGCGAAGACCCAGTACTTC.

The J gene is TRBJ2-1, the V gene TRBV20-1; 9 nucleotides line up with TRBD2. Unmatched junction bases numbered 9, after V lost 3 bases and J lost 6 bases. Per germline, CDR1 DFQATT and CDR2 SNEGSKA (reference sequence). This CDR3 is built from 15 residues. The CDR3 sequence is CSAREAGGLINEQFF. CDR3 nucleotides: TGCAGTGCTAGGGAAGCGGGGGGCCTCATCAATGAGCAGTTCTTC.

In this sample, this clonotype turned up a few times. This rearrangement joins TRBV20-1 to TRBJ2-7, with D hard to call. Trimming left V 6 bases short and J 6 bases short, with 15 bases between. This CDR3 comprises 12 residues. The germline CDR1 and CDR2 sequences are DFQATT and SNEGSKA (reference sequence). The CDR3 here is CSAGKPNGEQYF. Written as DNA, the CDR3 is TGCAGTGCCGGCAAGCCGAACGGCGAGCAGTACTTC.

This clonotype turned up a few times. The rearrangement joins TRBV12-3 or TRBV12-4 to TRBJ2-4, with D perhaps assigned TRBD1 or TRBD2 (7 bases each). Between the trimmed V and J ends, which lost 7 bases and 4 bases, there was a span of 20 bases. This CDR3 has 16 amino acids. CDR3 bases: TGTGCCAGCATTCTTTCACCAGGGGGGGGGAAAAACATTCAGTACTTC. It codes for CASILSPGGGKNIQYF.

The rearrangement uses TRBV20-1 and TRBJ2-5; D ambiguous. Germline-derived CDR1 and CDR2 are DFQATT and SNEGSKA (reference sequence). V lost 0 bases and J lost 5, with 16 bases in between. The length of the CDR3 is 15 residues. CDR3 in amino acids: CSARDRPTGAETQYF. The CDR3 coding sequence is TGCAGTGCTAGAGATCGACCCACCGGCGCGGAGACCCAGTACTTC.

This clonotype appeared a few times. V usage is TRBV3-1 and J usage is TRBJ2-5, with TRBD1 matching over 10 bases. CDR1 and CDR2 (germline): LGHDT, YNNKEL (reference sequence). With 4 bases clipped from V and 7 bases from J, the junction kept 12 bases outside the gene matches. The CDR3 extends over 16 amino acids. The CDR3 here is CASSPYPDRGRGTQYF. As DNA, the CDR3 is TGTGCCAGCAGCCCCTATCCCGACAGGGGGCGGGGGACCCAGTACTTC.

This clonotype was observed at least ten times. The chain joins TRBV12-3 or TRBV12-4 to TRBJ2-1; no firm D call. This CDR3 comprises 12 residues. V shed 3 bases and J shed 5 bases, with 5 bases lying between them. This CDR3 reads CASSFWHNEQFF. Here the CDR3 DNA reads TGTGCCAGCAGTTTCTGGCACAATGAGCAGTTCTTC.

In this sample, this clonotype turned up many times. The CDR3 DNA sequence: TGCAGCGTTGGAGTGGGAGAGACCCAGTACTTC. It is translated as CSVGVGETQYF. V gene TRBV29-1 combines with J gene TRBJ2-5; no definite D call. CDR3 length: 11 residues. Germline lookup yields CDR1 SQVTM and CDR2 ANQGSEA. The germline V and J ends were trimmed by 4 bases and 4 bases, with 7 bases remaining between them.

This clonotype was picked up a small number of times. The chain has TRBV7-9 and TRBJ1-4; possible D gene TRBD1, 5 bases. The CDR3 spans 15 residues. V was shortened by 0 bases and J by 4 bases, with 9 bases between the two germline ends. CDR1 is SEHNR and CDR2 is FQNEAQ in the germline V gene (reference sequence). The CDR3 bases are TGTGCCAGCAGCTTAGCGGGACCGCGTAATGAAAAACTGTTTTTT. It yields the protein CASSLAGPRNEKLFF.

This clonotype has only a few counts. This chain uses TRBV4-1 with TRBJ2-2; D gene uncertain. The V and J ends lost 4 bases and 8 bases respectively, with 8 bases between them. The CDR3 length is 12 residues. In germline, CDR1 is MGHRA, CDR2 YSYEKL. The DNA for the CDR3 is TGCGCCAGCAGCCCCCCGAATGGGGAGCTGTTTTTT. Residues: CASSPPNGELFF.

The sample holds many counts of this clonotype. The rearrangement links TRBV30 to TRBJ1-5; D unresolved. Germline V gene lookup returns CDR1 GTSNPN and CDR2 SVGIG (reference sequence). V was trimmed by 1 base and J by 9 bases, leaving 13 bases between them. This CDR3 has 13 residues. CDR3 bases: TGTGCCTGGAGTGATGTAGTTGGAAGGCCCCAGCATTTT. It is translated as CAWSDVVGRPQHF.

This clonotype turned up a few times. The V call is TRBV5-1, the J call TRBJ2-3; no clear D gene. CDR1 is SGHRS and CDR2 is YFSETQ in the germline V gene. Trimming pared 1 base from V and 1 base from J, leaving 7 bases between. The CDR3 is 14 amino acids. CDR3 DNA sequence: TGCGCCAGCAGCTTGATTGGTGGCACAGATACGCAGTATTTT. Protein product: CASSLIGGTDTQYF.

This clonotype came up a few times. The rearrangement joins TRBV12-3 or TRBV12-4 to TRBJ2-7, with 9 positions matching TRBD1. V lost 3 bases to trimming and J lost 4 bases; unmatched junction nucleotides: 4. The CDR3 has 14 residues. CDR3 region: CASSLKDRGYEQYF. The CDR3 DNA reads as TGTGCCAGCAGTTTGAAAGACAGGGGGTACGAGCAGTACTTC.